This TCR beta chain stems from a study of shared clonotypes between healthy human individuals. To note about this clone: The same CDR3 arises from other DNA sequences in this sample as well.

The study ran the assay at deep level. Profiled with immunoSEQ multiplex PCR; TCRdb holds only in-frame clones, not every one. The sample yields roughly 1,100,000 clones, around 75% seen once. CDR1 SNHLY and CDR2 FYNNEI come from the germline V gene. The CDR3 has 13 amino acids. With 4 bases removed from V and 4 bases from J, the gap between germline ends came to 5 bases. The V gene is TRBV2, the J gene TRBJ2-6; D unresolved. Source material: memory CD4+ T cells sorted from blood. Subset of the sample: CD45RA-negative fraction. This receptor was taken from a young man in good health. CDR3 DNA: TGTGCCAGCAGTGGATCCGGGGCCAACGTCCTGACTTTC. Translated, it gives CASSGSGANVLTF.